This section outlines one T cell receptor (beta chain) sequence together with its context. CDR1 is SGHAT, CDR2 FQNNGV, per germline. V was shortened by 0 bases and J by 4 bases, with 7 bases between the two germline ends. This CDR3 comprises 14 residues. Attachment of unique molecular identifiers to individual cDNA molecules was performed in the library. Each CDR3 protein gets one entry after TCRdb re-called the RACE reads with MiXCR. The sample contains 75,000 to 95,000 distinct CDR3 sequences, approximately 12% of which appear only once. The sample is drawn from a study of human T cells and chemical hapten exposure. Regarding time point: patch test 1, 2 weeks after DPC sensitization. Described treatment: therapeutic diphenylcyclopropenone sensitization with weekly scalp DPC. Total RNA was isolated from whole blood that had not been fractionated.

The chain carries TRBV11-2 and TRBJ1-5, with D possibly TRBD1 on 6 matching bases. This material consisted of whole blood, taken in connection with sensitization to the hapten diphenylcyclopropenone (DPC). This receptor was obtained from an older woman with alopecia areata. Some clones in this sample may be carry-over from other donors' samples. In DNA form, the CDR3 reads TGTGCCAGCAGCTTAGAAGGGGGGAATCAGCCCCAGCATTTT. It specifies CASSLEGGNQPQHF.